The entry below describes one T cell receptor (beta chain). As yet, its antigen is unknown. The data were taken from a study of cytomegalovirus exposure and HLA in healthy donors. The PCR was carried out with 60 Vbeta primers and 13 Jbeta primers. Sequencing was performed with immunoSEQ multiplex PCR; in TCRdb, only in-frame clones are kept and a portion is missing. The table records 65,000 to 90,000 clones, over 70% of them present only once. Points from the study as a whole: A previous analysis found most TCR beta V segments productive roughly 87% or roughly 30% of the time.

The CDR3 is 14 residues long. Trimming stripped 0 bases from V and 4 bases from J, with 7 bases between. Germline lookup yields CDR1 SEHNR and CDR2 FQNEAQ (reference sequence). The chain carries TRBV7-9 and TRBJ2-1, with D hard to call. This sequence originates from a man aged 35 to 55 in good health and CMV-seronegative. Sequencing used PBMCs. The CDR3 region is CASSLALEYNEQFF. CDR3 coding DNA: TGTGCCAGCAGCTTAGCGTTGGAGTACAATGAGCAGTTCTTC.